This T cell receptor (beta chain) was obtained from a study of T-cell memory formation after mild COVID-19. Study-level background: Largely, the TCR clusters proved donor specific.

About this clonotype itself: Its antigen is currently unknown.

This CDR3 has 14 residues. J gave up 7 bases and V 4 bases, and 4 bases lay outside the gene matches. Notes on the study in general: Balance between CD4 and CD8 was seen in clones contracting day 15 to 85, and a CD4+ lean was seen in later expanders. Memory sampled before infection contained some responding clones, suggesting cross-reactive memory joined.

TCRdb re-derived calls from the 5' RACE reads in MiXCR, one entry per CDR3 protein. The sample contains 200,000 to 300,000 distinct CDR3 sequences, 8% to 10% of which appear only once. The origin of this receptor is a man aged 18 to 29 who had mild COVID-19 (a few samples of this study predate the infection). Cell type and time point are not known. This chain connects TRBV23-1 to TRBJ2-1; 10 positions match TRBD2. TRBV23-1 is assigned to the ORF class and has an uncertain function. Sequenced: PBMCs or a T cell subset sorted from them (not recorded which). The CDR3 DNA reads as TGCGCCAGCAGTCTCCAGACTAGCGGGAATGAGCAGTTCTTC. Protein: CASSLQTSGNEQFF.